The sequence of this TCR beta chain was determined in a study of T-cell reconstitution after alpha-beta-depleted transplantation in children. CDR1 and CDR2 from the germline V gene are SQVTM and ANQGSEA. The CDR3 spans 14 residues. Trimming took 3 bases from V and 3 from J; bases not matched to a gene: 1. Unique molecular identifiers were incorporated into the prepared TCRbeta library. Each CDR3 protein gets one entry after TCRdb re-called the PCR reads with MiXCR. The sample records over 85,000 distinct CDR3 sequences, about a tenth being singletons. This clonotype has at least ten counts. This clonotype was sampled from a human donor who donated a stem cell graft to a child with acute lymphoblastic leukemia. Sequenced material: PBMCs from the stem cell graft donor, taken from the stem cell graft. V is TRBV29-1 and J is TRBJ2-7; 14 bases agree with TRBD2. The CDR3 DNA reads as TGCAGCGTTGACGGACTAGCGGGAGGCTACGAGCAGTACTTC. It is translated as CSVDGLAGGYEQYF.